Here is one T cell receptor (beta chain) with its context. Antigen unknown. TCRdb re-called the 5' RACE reads; one entry per CDR3 protein, DNA not given. The ten top clones account for roughly 2%, within a sample of 300,000 to 400,000 distinct CDR3 sequences. This entry belongs to a study of monozygotic twins with inflammatory bowel disease. Study-wide results and caveats: Resolution of different T cell subtypes was not achieved.

The CDR3 sequence is 15 residues long. The germline V gene encodes CDR1 SGHAT and CDR2 FQNNGV. The sequenced material came from blood. V gene TRBV11-2 combines with J gene TRBJ2-3; TCRdb lists TRBD2, though no DNA is available to test this call. The TCR was taken from a human donor with ulcerative colitis or Crohn's disease, or a healthy co-twin of an affected twin (not recorded which). The CDR3 protein is CASSLGGRAVDTQYF.